The clone carrying this T cell receptor beta chain has ten or more counts. CDR1 is SGHDN, CDR2 FVKESK, per germline. Trimming cost V 3 bases and J 5 bases; bases outside gene matches: 12. The CDR3 is 16 amino acids. This sample is drawn from a study of T cells in Graves' hyperthyroidism and ophthalmopathy. Researchers amplified the TCR beta CDR3 regions from RNA transcripts. The TCR CDR3 was amplified in a first-round RT-PCR using the HTBI primer set. Via MiXCR, TCRdb re-called the multiplex PCR reads, giving one row per CDR3 protein. The sample records tens of thousands of distinct CDR3 sequences, about 57% being singletons. Each person with ophthalmopathy scored at least 3 on the Clinical Activity Score, reached NOSPECS grade 4 or higher, and had been ill under 3 months. PBMCs were derived from about 10 ml fresh peripheral blood.

This chain uses TRBV14 with TRBJ2-5; 7 nucleotides match TRBD2. This sequence originates from a woman in her sixties or seventies with Graves' ophthalmopathy. The material sequenced was blood. In DNA form, the CDR3 reads TGTGCCAGCAGCCACCGAAGGGGAGGGAATGAGGAGACCCAGTACTTC. Translating gives CASSHRRGGNEETQYF.